This entry concerns a single T cell receptor beta chain. Antigen: not known. Trimming removed 5 bases at V and 5 bases at J, with 15 bases between. This CDR3 region has 14 residues. CDR1 and CDR2 (germline): MNHEY, SMNVEV (reference sequence). The data derive from a study of T cell responses to AZD1222 COVID-19 vaccine. Repertoires were generated with immunoSEQ multiplex PCR, while TCRdb's copy carries only in-frame clones and drops some. The sample holds tens of thousands of clones, about 85% seen once. Study-wide points: A mostly white British donor set with more females was recruited, and clonal diversity was possibly underestimated. Mapped onto spike, vaccine-associated CD4 TCRs spanned it and were dominant at 160-218 and 743-854.

V is TRBV27 and J is TRBJ1-2, with D possibly matching TRBD1 (6 bases). The TCR sequence derives from an adult who received the AZD1222 COVID-19 vaccine. The sequenced sample was peripheral blood, obtained 28 days after the second AZD1222 dose. The CDR3, as DNA: TGTGCCAGCAGTCGAGGGGGGCTGCCTTATGGCTACACCTTC. Its protein product is CASSRGGLPYGYTF.